What follows are 16 T cell receptor delta chains derived from one specimen sequenced in a study of Vδ1+ human thymocytes. Study results and limitations: Thymic TRG and TRD repertoires appeared highly polyclonal.

Extracted RNA was reverse transcribed into cDNA. The CDR3 regions were amplified by multiplex PCR from V-gene primers to a constant-region primer. TCRdb reanalyzed the multiplex PCR reads using CATT. The table lists about 73,000 delta-chain clones, around 32% of them singletons, with under 0.3% in the top ten. Their recognized antigens are unknown. The sample taken for sequencing was Vdelta1+ gamma-delta thymocytes from the thymus. The subset denotes: FACS-sorted CD3+ TCRalphabeta- TCRVdelta1+ TCRVdelta2- thymocytes. The source is a boy in the first two years of life who had congenital heart surgery.

The chain has TRDV1 and TRDJ1, with TRDD3 identical over 7 bases. CDR1 and CDR2 from the germline V gene are TSWWSYY and QGS. The ends lost 2 bases at V and 7 bases at J; junction bases unmatched: 13. The CDR3 has 16 amino acids. The CDR3 nucleotides read TGTGCTCTTGGGGAAGGAAACTGGGGACCCTCGGGTAAACTCATCTTT. This gives the protein CALGEGNWGPSGKLIF.

The chain joins TRDV1 to TRDJ1; the match to TRDD3 covers 11 bases. V lost 0 bases to trimming and J lost 3 bases; unmatched junction nucleotides: 6. The CDR3 runs to 17 residues. The germline CDR1 and CDR2 sequences are TSWWSYY and QGS. DNA for the CDR3: TGTGCTCTTGGGGAACTCCCGTTGGGGGATACGTCCGATAAACTCATCTTT. Amino acid sequence: CALGELPLGDTSDKLIF.

This clone came up a few times. The chain links TRDV1 to TRDJ1, with a tentative D call TRDD3 (5 bases). Trimming removed 5 bases from V and 0 bases from J, with 13 bases in between. Germline CDR1 is TSWWSYY and CDR2 is QGS. This CDR3 has 15 amino acids. CDR3 in amino acids: CALGNHWHHTDKLIF. The CDR3 nucleotides read TGTGCTCTTGGGAACCACTGGCACCACACCGATAAACTCATCTTT.

The V and J genes are TRDV2 and TRDJ1; 8 positions agree with TRDD3. CDR3 length: 22 amino acids. The trim removed 5 bases at V and 0 bases at J, leaving 28 bases unmatched. Germline CDR1 GEAIGNYY, CDR2 EKD. The CDR3: CACATYLVLWMGDFGYTDKLIF. CDR3 DNA: TGTGCCTGTGCCACGTACCTGGTACTCTGGATGGGGGATTTTGGCTACACCGATAAACTCATCTTT.

This rearrangement joins TRDV1 to TRDJ1; TRDD3 matches at 10 bases. Trimming took 5 bases from V and 0 from J; bases not matched to a gene: 24. The CDR3 contains 22 residues. Germline V gene data show CDR1 as TSWWSYY and CDR2 as QGS. CDR3 sequence: CALGPKDVYWGIAPSYTDKLIF. The CDR3 DNA reads as TGTGCTCTTGGGCCAAAGGATGTGTACTGGGGGATCGCACCATCGTACACCGATAAACTCATCTTT.

By share, this clone ranks as medium-sized (0.01 to 0.1%). J is TRDJ1 and V is TRDV2; the D call may be TRDD2 or TRDD3 (5 bases each). Trimming took off 5 bases at V and 0 bases at J, with 24 bases between the two ends. The length of the CDR3 is 18 residues. Germline lookup yields CDR1 GEAIGNYY and CDR2 EKD. The CDR3 spells CACAFCGDVGRHTDKLIF. The CDR3 bases are TGTGCCTGTGCCTTCTGTGGTGATGTGGGGCGGCACACCGATAAACTCATCTTT.

This clone was observed a few times. The chain has TRDV1 and TRDJ1, with a tentative D call TRDD2 (9 bases). Germline lookup yields CDR1 TSWWSYY and CDR2 QGS. The CDR3 extends over 24 amino acids. The germline V and J ends were trimmed by 3 bases and 0 bases, with 38 bases remaining between them. The CDR3 reads CALGEPTFLRDGIRRNPYTDKLIF. DNA of the CDR3: TGTGCTCTTGGGGAGCCCACCTTCCTACGGGACGGGATACGGAGGAACCCTTACACCGATAAACTCATCTTT.

The rearrangement joins TRDV1 to TRDJ1, with 8 bases aligning to TRDD3. The CDR3 contains 21 residues. From germline, CDR1 is TSWWSYY and CDR2 QGS. V lost 5 bases, J lost 0 bases, and 23 bases stayed unmatched. For the CDR3, the DNA is TGTGCTCTTGGGTCAAAGACGACGCAAACCATACTGGGGGTCTACACCGATAAACTCATCTTT. Translated, it gives CALGSKTTQTILGVYTDKLIF.

This clone was detected a few times. J is TRDJ1 and V is TRDV1, with 7 bases identical to TRDD3. The CDR3 is made up of 20 amino acids. V shed 2 bases and J 2 bases; nucleotides not matched to a gene: 20. CDR1 is TSWWSYY and CDR2 is QGS in the germline V gene. The CDR3 DNA reads as TGTGCTCTTGGGGAAAGCTTCTCCAACCTGGGGGCCGACAGGACCGATAAACTCATCTTT. Translation: CALGESFSNLGADRTDKLIF.

The chain carries TRDV1 and TRDJ1; TRDD3 agrees at 11 bases. The CDR3 is 23 amino acids. Trimming took 4 bases from V and 3 from J; bases not matched to a gene: 28. Germline V gene data show CDR1 as TSWWSYY and CDR2 as QGS. DNA for the CDR3: TGTGCTCTTGGGGTCGCCCTTAGGCCCTCAACATGGGAGACTGGGGGATATCCCGATAAACTCATCTTT. As protein: CALGVALRPSTWETGGYPDKLIF.

This chain joins TRDV2 and TRDJ1, with D uncertain. The germline gives CDR1 GEAIGNYY, CDR2 EKD. The CDR3 sequence is 14 residues long. Trimming removed 0 bases at V and 2 bases at J, with 9 bases between. In DNA form, the CDR3 reads TGTGCCTGTGACACCCTACTGAATACCGATAAACTCATCTTT. This encodes CACDTLLNTDKLIF.

V gene TRDV1 combines with J gene TRDJ1; the D is unclear. V lost 1 base, J lost 2 bases, and 11 bases lay in between. This CDR3 is built from 15 residues. Germline V gives CDR1 TSWWSYY, CDR2 QGS. This chain's CDR3 is CALGEHYPRTDKLIF. CDR3 sequence (DNA): TGTGCTCTTGGGGAACACTACCCAAGGACCGATAAACTCATCTTT.

The chain is built from TRDV1 and TRDJ1, with 12 bases aligning to TRDD3. This CDR3 spans 22 amino acids. Germline CDR1 reads TSWWSYY; CDR2 reads QGS. J gave up 6 bases and V 0 bases, and 23 bases lay outside the gene matches. The CDR3 loop is CALGELQAFLPSYWGIPYKLIF. CDR3 DNA: TGTGCTCTTGGGGAACTTCAGGCCTTCCTACCATCGTACTGGGGGATACCCTATAAACTCATCTTT.

The chain links TRDV1 to TRDJ1; 8 nucleotides match TRDD3. Germline V gene sequence: CDR1 TSWWSYY, CDR2 QGS. This CDR3 has 22 residues. The ends lost 4 bases at V and 1 base at J; junction bases unmatched: 26. CDR3 loop: CALGVPPTVRPPGGHSTDKLIF. The CDR3, as DNA: TGTGCTCTTGGGGTCCCTCCTACAGTTAGGCCCCCTGGGGGACATAGCACCGATAAACTCATCTTT.

This clone appeared a few times. V is TRDV1 and J is TRDJ1; 7 nucleotides align to TRDD3. Germline assignment: CDR1 TSWWSYY and CDR2 QGS. V lost 1 base to trimming and J lost 0 bases; unmatched junction nucleotides: 17. The CDR3 length is 20 residues. CDR3 residues: CALGEPWFRATGDYTDKLIF. The DNA for the CDR3 is TGTGCTCTTGGGGAACCCTGGTTCCGGGCTACTGGGGACTACACCGATAAACTCATCTTT.

This clone was observed a few times. The chain is built from TRDV1 and TRDJ1; TRDD3 aligns across 12 bases. Germline assignment: CDR1 TSWWSYY and CDR2 QGS. The CDR3 consists of 21 residues. After removal of 2 bases from V and 4 bases from J, the junction contained 20 bases not matched to a gene. The CDR3: CALGERDPPKLGDTGGDKLIF. CDR3 in DNA: TGTGCTCTTGGGGAAAGGGACCCTCCTAAACTGGGGGATACAGGAGGCGATAAACTCATCTTT.